This T cell receptor beta chain appears in the sequencing data of a study of blood T cell repertoires in COVID-19. CDR1 KGHSH and CDR2 LQKENI come from the germline V gene. The V gene lost 4 bases and the J gene lost 9 bases, with 19 bases spanning the gap. The CDR3 is 16 amino acids. TCRdb's table, derived via immunoSEQ multiplex PCR, lists solely in-frame clones and lacks some. The sample records tens of thousands of clones, around four fifths being singletons. This chain joins TRBV18 and TRBJ1-6, with D perhaps TRBD1 (6 bases). The sequencing input was peripheral blood. The sequence derives from a human donor in a cohort sampled during active COVID-19. The DNA for the CDR3 is TGTGCCAGCTCACGTGCTCCTGGGGACAATTTTTCACCCCTCCACTTT. It specifies CASSRAPGDNFSPLHF.